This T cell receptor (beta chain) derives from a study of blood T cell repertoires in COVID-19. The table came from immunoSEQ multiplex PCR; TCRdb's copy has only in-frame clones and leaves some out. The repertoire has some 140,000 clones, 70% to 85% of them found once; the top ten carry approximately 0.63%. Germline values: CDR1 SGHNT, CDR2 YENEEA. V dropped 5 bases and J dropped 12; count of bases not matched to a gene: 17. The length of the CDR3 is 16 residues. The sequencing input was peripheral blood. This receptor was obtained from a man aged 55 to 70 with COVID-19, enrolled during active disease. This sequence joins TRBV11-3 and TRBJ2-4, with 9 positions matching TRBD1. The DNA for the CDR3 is TGTGCCAGCAGCCCCGAAGGGACAGGGTTTCAAGGCGGTCAGTACTTC. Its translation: CASSPEGTGFQGGQYF.